The 24 T cell receptor beta chains below were found in one sample sequenced in a study of blood T cells in healthy people across ages. Using a J-beta primer mix together with a sample-barcoded 5' primer, a second PCR was run for about 7 to 12 cycles. Each CDR3 protein is one row after TCRdb ran MiXCR on the 5' RACE reads. This table holds about 780,000 distinct CDR3 sequences, around 25% found once. These data are also associated with another study on T cells of mothers and their children.

The sequencing sample was made of blood. The receptor set was obtained from a boy between 5 and 17 years old in good health.

This clonotype was recorded a few times. For the CDR3, the DNA is TGTGCCAGCGGCCTAGGACGGAGCTACGAGCAGTACTTC. This sequence encodes CASGLGRSYEQYF. The chain carries TRBV11-2 and TRBJ2-7; D gene unclear. This CDR3 region has 13 residues. Germline values: CDR1 SGHAT, CDR2 FQNNGV. V lost 8 bases and J 3 bases, leaving 14 bases between the germline ends.

V usage is TRBV29-1 and J usage is TRBJ2-6, with D perhaps matching TRBD1 or TRBD2 (6 bases each). The germline gives CDR1 SQVTM, CDR2 ANQGSEA. This CDR3 comprises 13 residues. V was trimmed by 7 bases and J by 2 bases, leaving 9 bases between them. The CDR3 bases are TGCAGCGGGAGGGGGGCTGGGGCCAACGTCCTGACTTTC. This gives the protein CSGRGAGANVLTF. Filled out from reference TRBV29-1 and TRBJ2-6, the complete variable domain reads SAVISQKPSRDICQRGTSLTIQCQVDSQVTMMFWYRQQPGQSLTLIATANQGSEATYESGFVIDKFPISRPNLTFSTLTVSNMSPEDSSIYLCSGRGAGANVLTFGAGSRLTVL.

The chain is built from TRBV7-9 and TRBJ1-5; the D gene is possibly TRBD1 (6 bases). Germline V gene sequence: CDR1 SEHNR, CDR2 FQNEAQ (reference sequence). Trimming left V 5 bases short and J 3 bases short, with 14 bases between. This CDR3 is built from 15 residues. The CDR3 sequence is CASSIPGAANQPQHF. DNA for the CDR3: TGTGCCAGCAGCATCCCAGGGGCCGCCAATCAGCCCCAGCATTTT.

The rearrangement joins TRBV14 to TRBJ1-2; 7 nucleotides line up with TRBD1. Germline V lookup: CDR1 SGHDN, CDR2 FVKESK. V shed 4 bases, J shed 6 bases, and the junction held 8 bases outside the gene matches. The CDR3 spans 14 residues. The CDR3, as DNA: TGTGCCAGCAGCCGACAGGGCCAAGGTGATGGCTACACCTTC. Translation gives CASSRQGQGDGYTF. Looking up the rest from reference TRBV14 and TRBJ1-2 gives the full variable domain: EAGVTQFPSHSVIEKGQTVTLRCDPISGHDNLYWYRRVMGKEIKFLLHFVKESKQDESGMPNNRFLAERTGGTYSTLKVQPAELEDSGVYFCASSRQGQGDGYTFGSGTRLTVV.

This chain joins TRBV29-1 and TRBJ2-5, with D tentatively TRBD1 (5 bases). Germline lookup yields CDR1 SQVTM and CDR2 ANQGSEA. CDR3 length: 12 amino acids. V was cut by 1 base and J by 8 bases, with 11 bases left in between. CDR3 residues: CSVEAETATQYF. CDR3 coding DNA: TGCAGCGTTGAAGCAGAGACAGCCACCCAGTACTTC. Using reference TRBV29-1 and TRBJ2-5 for the parts outside the CDR3, the full variable domain is SAVISQKPSRDICQRGTSLTIQCQVDSQVTMMFWYRQQPGQSLTLIATANQGSEATYESGFVIDKFPISRPNLTFSTLTVSNMSPEDSSIYLCSVEAETATQYFGPGTRLLVL.

This clonotype came up many times. The chain links TRBV7-3 to TRBJ2-2, with D possibly matching TRBD1 (6 bases). The CDR3 is made up of 13 amino acids. Per germline, CDR1 SGHTA and CDR2 FQGTGA. Trimming left V 6 bases short and J 5 bases short, with 10 bases between. The CDR3 DNA sequence: TGTGCCAGCAGTTTACAGGGTACCGGGGAGCTGTTTTTT. Amino acid sequence: CASSLQGTGELFF. The full variable domain, its missing parts supplied by reference TRBV7-3 and TRBJ2-2, is GAGVSQTPSNKVTEKGKYVELRCDPISGHTALYWYRQSLGQGPEFLIYFQGTGAADDSGLPNDRFFAVRPEGSVSTLKIQRTERGDSAVYLCASSLQGTGELFFGEGSRLTVL.

As for this clonotype: Since a much larger clone is just one base distant, this may be a read error. The chain employs TRBV20-1 and TRBJ1-2, with a weak D call TRBD1 (5 bases). Trimming took off 6 bases at V and 4 bases at J, with 15 bases between the two ends. The CDR3 contains 13 residues. From germline, CDR1 is DFQATT and CDR2 SNEGSKA (reference sequence). In DNA, the CDR3 is TGCAGTGCCGCTGACGGGGCTACCTATGGCTACACCTTC. This codes for CSAADGATYGYTF.

This clonotype was counted a few times. The J gene is TRBJ1-2, the V gene TRBV13, with D possibly matching TRBD1 (6 bases). The germline CDR1 and CDR2 sequences are PRHDT and FYEKMQ (reference sequence). CDR3 length equals 14 residues. V lost 1 base to trimming and J lost 6 bases, with 12 bases between them. CDR3 sequence: CASSLAGRGNGYTF. The CDR3 DNA reads as TGTGCCAGCAGCTTAGCTGGCAGGGGAAATGGCTACACCTTC. Full variable domain (remainder filled in from reference TRBV13 and TRBJ1-2): AAGVIQSPRHLIKEKRETATLKCYPIPRHDTVYWYQQGPGQDPQFLISFYEKMQSDKGSIPDRFSAQQFSDYHSELNMSSLELGDSALYFCASSLAGRGNGYTFGSGTRLTVV.

The table lists this clonotype with a few counts. This chain joins TRBV2 and TRBJ2-3; no definite D call. Germline CDR1 SNHLY, CDR2 FYNNEI. V lost 7 bases and J 0 bases, leaving 8 bases between the germline ends. The CDR3 runs 13 residues. The CDR3 loop is CASKGSSTDTQYF. In nucleotides, the CDR3 is TGTGCCAGCAAGGGTTCAAGCACAGATACGCAGTATTTT.

The CDR3 DNA reads as TGTGCCAGCAGCGCCTCACTATTGGGGGAGCAGTACTTC. This encodes CASSASLLGEQYF. The chain joins TRBV9 to TRBJ2-7; the D is unclear. Germline assignment: CDR1 SGDLS and CDR2 YYNGEE. Trimming stripped 3 bases from V and 7 bases from J, with 14 bases between. This CDR3 is 13 amino acids long. Supplemented by reference TRBV9 and TRBJ2-7, the full variable domain reads DSGVTQTPKHLITATGQRVTLRCSPRSGDLSVYWYQQSLDQGLQFLIQYYNGEERAKGNILERFSAQQFPDLHSELNLSSLELGDSALYFCASSASLLGEQYFGPGTRLTVT.

The J gene is TRBJ2-1, the V gene TRBV24-1; D unclear. Germline CDR1 is KGHDR and CDR2 is SFDVKD. V was trimmed by 2 bases and J by 7 bases, leaving 14 bases between them. This CDR3 is built from 15 residues. As DNA, the CDR3 is TGTGCCACCAGTGATTCCGGCCTACTCGGGAATGAGCAGTTCTTC. It yields the protein CATSDSGLLGNEQFF.

This clonotype was seen a handful of times. The junction departs from the called germline gene at one end, perhaps through a read error. The rearrangement uses TRBV18 and TRBJ1-4, with D maybe TRBD1 (6 bases). Germline CDR1 is KGHSH and CDR2 is LQKENI. This CDR3 is built from 13 residues. CDR3 in DNA: TGTGCCAGCCTACAGGGTCGGAATGAAAAACTGTCTTTT. Its protein product is CASLQGRNEKLSF.

The chain is built from TRBV5-1 and TRBJ2-1; D might be TRBD2 (6 bases). Germline V gene lookup returns CDR1 SGHRS and CDR2 YFSETQ. CDR3 length: 15 residues. The V end lost 0 bases, the J end lost 5 bases, and 12 bases lay between the germline ends. CDR3 nucleotides: TGCGCCAGCAGCTTGGAACCCGGGGGACACAATGAGCAGTTCTTC. Translation gives CASSLEPGGHNEQFF.

At least ten counts were recorded for this clonotype. CDR3 sequence: CSVEGPGTEQYF. The DNA for the CDR3 is TGCAGCGTTGAAGGGCCAGGGACCGAGCAGTACTTC. J is TRBJ2-7 and V is TRBV29-1; perhaps D is TRBD1 or TRBD2 (5 bases each). The V end lost 1 base, the J end lost 6 bases, and 10 bases lay between the germline ends. The CDR3 contains 12 residues. Germline V CDR1 and CDR2: SQVTM, ANQGSEA.

This clonotype has just a few counts. The chain joins TRBV12-3 or TRBV12-4 to TRBJ1-4; 8 bases line up with TRBD1. Trimming at V came to 6 bases and at J to 7 bases, leaving 4 bases not matched to a gene. The CDR3 runs 13 residues. The CDR3 reads CASSDRGREKLFF. The CDR3 bases are TGTGCCAGCAGCGACAGGGGACGTGAAAAACTGTTTTTT.

The V gene is TRBV29-1, the J gene TRBJ1-4, with D unresolved. The CDR3 length is 13 residues. With 2 bases removed from V and 8 bases from J, the gap between germline ends came to 12 bases. The germline CDR1 and CDR2 sequences are SQVTM and ANQGSEA. Here the CDR3 DNA reads TGCAGCGTTGAAACCGGGCGGAACGAAAAACTGTTTTTT. This encodes CSVETGRNEKLFF.

The chain joins TRBV7-9 to TRBJ2-1, with 10 positions matching TRBD1. V shed 5 bases, J shed 8 bases, and the junction held 12 bases outside the gene matches. CDR3 length equals 16 residues. The germline V gene encodes CDR1 SEHNR and CDR2 FQNEAQ (reference sequence). The CDR3 is CASSHGPGTGVDEQFF. The CDR3 DNA reads TGTGCCAGCAGCCACGGCCCCGGGACAGGGGTGGATGAGCAGTTCTTC.

V is TRBV2 and J is TRBJ1-1; D is perhaps TRBD1 (6 bases). CDR3 size: 13 residues. With 7 bases removed from V and 1 base from J, the gap between germline ends came to 10 bases. Germline lookup yields CDR1 SNHLY and CDR2 FYNNEI. CDR3 sequence reads: CASKGGENTEAFF. CDR3 bases: TGTGCCAGCAAGGGGGGCGAGAACACTGAAGCTTTCTTT.

The chain joins TRBV20-1 to TRBJ1-5; a possible D gene is TRBD1 (6 bases). Germline CDR1 is DFQATT and CDR2 is SNEGSKA (reference sequence). This CDR3 contains 12 residues. V dropped 6 bases and J dropped 4 bases, with 10 bases sitting between them. The CDR3 DNA is TGCAGTGCCGGGACAAGTAATCAGCCCCAGCATTTT. It translates to CSAGTSNQPQHF.

The table lists this clonotype with a few counts. CDR3 protein: CASRATQETQYF. CDR3 coding DNA: TGTGCCAGCAGGGCCACACAAGAGACCCAGTACTTC. The chain joins TRBV28 to TRBJ2-5; D not resolved. With 6 bases removed from V and 2 bases from J, the gap between germline ends came to 7 bases. This CDR3 contains 12 residues. The germline gives CDR1 MDHEN, CDR2 SYDVKM. The complete variable domain, with remaining parts taken from reference TRBV28 and TRBJ2-5, reads DVKVTQSSRYLVKRTGEKVFLECVQDMDHENMFWYRQDPGLGLRLIYFSYDVKMKEKGDIPEGYSVSREKKERFSLILESASTNQTSMYLCASRATQETQYFGPGTRLLVL.

This clonotype showed up just a few times. This chain connects TRBV7-9 to TRBJ2-5; TRBD1 is a possible D gene (5 bases). The V end lost 1 base, the J end lost 6 bases, and 9 bases lay between the germline ends. The CDR3 sequence is 13 residues long. Germline-derived CDR1 and CDR2 are SEHNR and FQNEAQ (reference sequence). CDR3 sequence (DNA): TGTGCCAGCAGCTTAGAGGGGAAGAAGACCCAGTACTTC. Protein sequence: CASSLEGKKTQYF.

The gene calls are TRBV18 and TRBJ2-3, with 7 bases identical to TRBD2. V shed 2 bases and J 1 base; nucleotides not matched to a gene: 3. CDR3 length: 15 residues. The germline gives CDR1 KGHSH, CDR2 LQKENI. CDR3 sequence: CASSPSAGGTDTQYF. CDR3 DNA: TGTGCCAGCTCACCAAGCGCGGGGGGCACAGATACGCAGTATTTT.

This chain connects TRBV2 to TRBJ2-7, with 9 bases matching TRBD1. The CDR3 is made up of 18 amino acids. Germline values: CDR1 SNHLY, CDR2 FYNNEI. V lost 1 base to trimming and J lost 2 bases; unmatched junction nucleotides: 12. CDR3 nucleotides: TGTGCCAGCAGTGAAGGTGTCCGTCCGGGACAGGGACCCTACGAGCAGTACTTC. The encoded protein is CASSEGVRPGQGPYEQYF.

This chain joins TRBV6-5 and TRBJ1-6; no reliable D call. V was cut by 2 bases and J by 7 bases, with 6 bases left in between. The germline V gene has CDR1 MNHEY and CDR2 SVGAGI. This CDR3 region has 13 residues. The CDR3 spells CASSYGRNSPLHF. CDR3 in DNA: TGTGCCAGCAGTTACGGCAGGAATTCACCCCTCCACTTT.